One TCR beta chain is described in this entry. The data stem from a study of shared clonotypes between healthy human individuals. The CDR3 has 16 amino acids. Trimming cost V 1 base and J 3 bases; bases outside gene matches: 5. The germline CDR1 and CDR2 sequences are GTSNPN and SVGIG (reference sequence). TCRdb's copy holds only in-frame clones and misses some; the assay was immunoSEQ multiplex PCR. Of millions of clones in the sample, 90% to 95% were seen once. The receptor was derived from a man younger than 30 in good health. Some clones in this sample may be carry-over from other donors' samples. The rearrangement joins TRBV30 to TRBJ1-5, with 11 bases fitting TRBD1. Sequenced: naive CD4+ T cells from PBMCs. The subset is: CD45RA+ positively selected. The CDR3 sequence: CAWSAGTGGFNQPQHF. The CDR3 DNA reads TGTGCCTGGAGTGCTGGGACAGGGGGGTTCAATCAGCCCCAGCATTTT.